This TCR beta chain was identified in a study of graft-versus-host responses after intestinal transplantation. About the research overall: Recipients were all induced with anti-thymocyte globulin, then given tacrolimus and steroids for roughly 3 years.

V trimming: 5 bases; J trimming: 3 bases; junction bases outside the gene matches: 8. Per the germline V gene, CDR1 is MGHRA and CDR2 is YSYEKL. The CDR3 extends over 15 amino acids. This table comes from immunoSEQ multiplex PCR, and its TCRdb copy is limited to in-frame clones, with some not included. Of 80,000 or so clones in the sample, approximately 90% are singletons; the top ten hold around 0.69%. Sequenced here: PBMCs, sampled 98 days after intestinal transplantation. The rearrangement uses TRBV4-1 and TRBJ2-7, with 9 positions matching TRBD2. The clonotype was recovered from a human patient who received an intestinal transplant, so some T cells may come from the graft donor. This CDR3 reads CASSALAGRIYEQYF. CDR3 coding DNA: TGCGCCAGCAGCGCACTAGCGGGTCGAATCTACGAGCAGTACTTC.